The next 18 T cell receptor beta chains were all read from a single sample in a study of blood T cell repertoires in COVID-19. The repertoire was sequenced with immunoSEQ multiplex PCR; TCRdb's copy has only in-frame clones and lacks some. Of about 250,000 clones in the sample, around 82% were seen once. The sample consisted of PBMCs or T cells enriched from blood (not recorded which). The receptors stem from a man between 45 and 60 years old who had recovered from COVID-19.

The V and J genes are TRBV6-5 and TRBJ1-1, with D perhaps matching TRBD1 (5 bases). V was pared by 8 bases and J by 8 bases, with 15 bases between. The CDR3 runs to 12 residues. CDR1 and CDR2 (germline): MNHEY, SVGAGI. CDR3 in DNA: TGTGCCAGCCACCAATCTAGGGGAGAAGCTTTCTTT. Protein sequence: CASHQSRGEAFF.

The J gene is TRBJ2-5, the V gene TRBV19; 7 bases agree with TRBD1. V lost 5 bases to trimming and J lost 2 bases; unmatched junction nucleotides: 5. The CDR3 runs 14 residues. Germline V gene lookup returns CDR1 LNHDA and CDR2 SQIVND (reference sequence). CDR3 residues: CASSSHRGQETQYF. In DNA, the CDR3 is TGTGCCAGTAGTTCCCACAGGGGTCAAGAGACCCAGTACTTC.

This clone was seen just once. The CDR3 coding sequence is TGTGCCAGCAGCTTAGCCGGGACAGGGGGAAGCTATGGCTACACCTTC. This gives the protein CASSLAGTGGSYGYTF. The rearrangement joins TRBV11-3 to TRBJ1-2; TRBD1 agrees at 11 bases. The CDR3 spans 16 residues. Per germline, CDR1 SGHNT and CDR2 YENEEA. V shed 1 base and J 4 bases; nucleotides not matched to a gene: 5.

The chain combines TRBV11-2 with TRBJ2-4; the D gene is possibly TRBD1 (5 bases). Trimming left V 7 bases short and J 0 bases short, with 13 bases between. Germline V gives CDR1 SGHAT, CDR2 FQNNGV. CDR3 length equals 15 residues. For the CDR3, the DNA is TGTGCCAGCACCACTCAGGGCCTAGCCAAAAACATTCAGTACTTC. Translating it yields CASTTQGLAKNIQYF.

This clone was found once. CDR3 sequence reads: CAGKAGYSYNEQFF. As DNA, the CDR3 is TGTGCCGGGAAAGCGGGGTACTCCTACAATGAGCAGTTCTTC. The V and J genes are TRBV2 and TRBJ2-1; 7 bases are a match to TRBD2. The V gene end was trimmed by 11 bases and the J gene end by 0 bases; junction bases not matched to a gene: 7. Per the germline V gene, CDR1 is SNHLY and CDR2 is FYNNEI. The length of the CDR3 is 14 residues.

The rearrangement joins TRBV7-2 to TRBJ2-3, with a tentative D call TRBD2 (5 bases). The V gene lost 1 base and the J gene lost 6 bases, with 11 bases spanning the gap. Looked up from germline, CDR1 is SGHTA and CDR2 is FQGNSA. This CDR3 contains 14 residues. CDR3 residues: CASSLGDRRDTQYF. The DNA of the CDR3 is TGTGCCAGCAGCTTAGGTGATAGGAGGGATACGCAGTATTTT. The whole variable domain, remainder taken from reference TRBV7-2 and TRBJ2-3, is GAGVSQSPSNKVTEKGKDVELRCDPISGHTALYWYRQSLGQGLEFLIYFQGNSAPDKSGLPSDRFSAERTGGSVSTLTIQRTQQEDSAVYLCASSLGDRRDTQYFGPGTRLTVL.

A word on this clone: This CDR3 is also generated by other DNA sequences in the sample. V usage is TRBV6-5 and J usage is TRBJ1-2, with D perhaps matching TRBD1 (5 bases). V was cut by 5 bases and J by 0 bases, with 7 bases left in between. CDR1 MNHEY and CDR2 SVGAGI come from the germline V gene. This CDR3 region has 13 residues. CDR3 in amino acids: CASSPTANYGYTF. DNA for the CDR3: TGTGCCAGCAGTCCGACAGCTAACTATGGCTACACCTTC.

The V gene is TRBV18, the J gene TRBJ1-1; TRBD1 might be the D (5 bases). Trimming left V 5 bases short and J 1 base short, with 8 bases between. CDR1 is KGHSH and CDR2 is LQKENI in the germline V gene. The CDR3 is 13 amino acids. The CDR3 loop is CASSSTGNTEAFF. The DNA for the CDR3 is TGTGCCAGCTCATCAACAGGGAACACTGAAGCTTTCTTT.

This clone was picked up a small number of times. The gene calls are TRBV27 and TRBJ1-1, with D possibly TRBD1 on 6 matching bases. CDR3 size: 15 residues. The V end lost 7 bases, the J end lost 2 bases, and 17 bases lay between the germline ends. CDR1 and CDR2 (germline): MNHEY, SMNVEV (reference sequence). The CDR3 loop is CASKQQGQTNTEAFF. In DNA form, the CDR3 reads TGTGCCAGCAAGCAACAAGGACAGACAAACACTGAAGCTTTCTTT.

The chain carries TRBV7-8 and TRBJ1-1; a possible D gene is TRBD1 (6 bases). Between the trimmed V and J ends, which lost 0 bases and 4 bases, there was a span of 12 bases. Germline-derived CDR1 and CDR2 are SGHVS and FQNEAQ. The CDR3 is 15 amino acids. This CDR3 is CASSLAPRGRTEAFF. The CDR3 DNA is TGTGCCAGCAGCTTAGCGCCCAGGGGCCGCACTGAAGCTTTCTTT.

The chain joins TRBV27 to TRBJ1-6; the D gene is possibly TRBD1 (6 bases). V lost 2 bases, J lost 4 bases, and 15 bases lay in between. Germline V gene data show CDR1 as MNHEY and CDR2 as SMNVEV (reference sequence). This CDR3 is 17 amino acids long. This CDR3 is CASSLKQGEVYNSPLHF. Written as DNA, the CDR3 is TGTGCCAGCAGTTTAAAACAGGGTGAGGTATATAATTCACCCCTCCACTTT.

The J gene is TRBJ2-1, the V gene TRBV2, with a possible D match to TRBD2 (6 bases). The CDR3 spans 14 residues. V lost 6 bases, J lost 4 bases, and 13 bases lay in between. Germline values: CDR1 SNHLY, CDR2 FYNNEI. This CDR3 reads CASSPGAGYNEQFF. The CDR3 region has the DNA TGTGCCAGCAGCCCCGGGGCGGGGTACAATGAGCAGTTCTTC.

The rearrangement links TRBV30 to TRBJ1-2, with TRBD1 matching 8 bases. Germline CDR1 GTSNPN, CDR2 SVGIG (reference sequence). The CDR3 has 14 amino acids. V shed 5 bases, J shed 4 bases, and the junction held 9 bases outside the gene matches. The CDR3, as DNA: TGTGCCTGGCGGCCAGGGGGCGCAGGCTATGGCTACACCTTC. It encodes CAWRPGGAGYGYTF.

The gene calls are TRBV7-2 and TRBJ2-7; weak D call: TRBD2 (6 bases). The V and J ends lost 0 bases and 2 bases respectively, with 17 bases between them. The CDR3 spans 17 residues. Germline CDR1 and CDR2: SGHTA and FQGNSA. The CDR3 coding sequence is TGTGCCAGCAGCTTAGCGCGCGCTAGCGCCCGTACCTACGAGCAGTACTTC. It encodes CASSLARASARTYEQYF.

The chain recombines TRBV28 with TRBJ2-7, with a tentative D call TRBD2 (6 bases). Between the trimmed V and J ends, which lost 6 bases and 0 bases, there was a span of 21 bases. Germline CDR1 reads MDHEN; CDR2 reads SYDVKM. The CDR3 length is 17 residues. The CDR3 loop reads CASSTQFGGVFSYEQYF. CDR3 bases: TGTGCCAGCAGCACACAATTCGGGGGAGTCTTCTCCTACGAGCAGTACTTC.

V gene TRBV5-1 combines with J gene TRBJ1-3; 9 nucleotides agree with TRBD1. There are 16 residues in the CDR3. CDR1 and CDR2 from the germline V gene are SGHRS and YFSETQ. Trimming at V came to 4 bases and at J to 4 bases, leaving 9 bases not matched to a gene. CDR3 amino acids: CASSRTGEPLGNTIYF. The DNA for the CDR3 is TGCGCCAGCAGCCGGACAGGGGAACCTCTCGGAAACACCATATATTTT.

The rearrangement joins TRBV24-1 to TRBJ1-2; 7 bases agree with TRBD1. Germline CDR1 KGHDR, CDR2 SFDVKD. The CDR3 spans 12 residues. Trimming removed 9 bases from V and 8 bases from J; junction bases left unmatched: 8. As DNA, the CDR3 is TGTGCCACCGGGGACAGCACAGGGGGCTACACCTTC. Protein product: CATGDSTGGYTF.

The chain uses TRBV10-3 and TRBJ2-7; D perhaps matches TRBD1 (6 bases). CDR1 is ENHRY and CDR2 is SYGVKD in the germline V gene. The CDR3 runs 14 residues. The V end was cut by 7 bases, the J end by 7 bases, with 20 bases between. The DNA for the CDR3 is TGTGCCATCAACAACGGGACAAGCCGCCGTGAGCAGTACTTC. Protein sequence: CAINNGTSRREQYF.